A selection of T cell receptor beta chains follows, all from one sample in a study of regulatory and conventional T cells in breast cancer. Each CDR3 protein gets one entry after TCRdb re-called the PCR reads with MiXCR. This sample has over 150 distinct CDR3 sequences, with around 29% found just once. Sequencing was performed on regulatory T cells from blood. These receptors were obtained from a female donor with breast cancer. Both conserved end residues are part of each CDR3. The order of the fields is J gene, V gene, D gene, clone size, CDR3 protein, CDR3 DNA. D genes are given only for firm matches. Rows may omit the clone size; those that give it use once, few, many or a size class.

TRBJ2-2 | TRBV7-3 | . | large | CASSLGITTGELFF | TGTGCCAGCAGCTTAGGTATCACCACCGGGGAGCTGTTTTTT
TRBJ1-5 | TRBV20-1 | . | large | CSARGEEHQPQHF | TGCAGTGCTAGGGGAGAGGAGCATCAGCCCCAGCATTTT
TRBJ1-5 | TRBV5-1 | . | . | CASSLAGAENQPQHF | TGCGCCAGCAGCTTGGCCGGGGCAGAAAATCAGCCCCAGCATTTT
TRBJ1-2 | TRBV20-1 | TRBD1 | large | CSARDSAGGDGYTF | TGCAGTGCTAGAGATTCGGCAGGGGGAGATGGCTACACCTTC
TRBJ2-3 | TRBV2 | TRBD2 | . | CASSEGLAGVRGTDTQYF | TGTGCCAGCAGTGAAGGGCTAGCGGGAGTGAGGGGCACAGATACGCAGTATTTT
TRBJ2-4 | TRBV7-2 | TRBD1 | . | CASSPWTGIAKNIQYF | TGTGCCAGCAGCCCTTGGACAGGGATAGCCAAAAACATTCAGTACTTC
TRBJ1-1 | TRBV6-5 | . | . | CASSYVEGGTTEAFF | TGTGCCAGCAGTTACGTGGAGGGTGGTACGACTGAAGCTTTCTTT
TRBJ2-1 | TRBV19 | . | few | CASSKGHSSSYNEQFF | TGTGCCAGTAGTAAGGGACACTCTAGCTCCTACAATGAGCAGTTCTTC
TRBJ2-1 | TRBV5-1 | . | . | CASSGGALYNEQFF | TGCGCCAGCAGCGGAGGGGCCCTCTACAATGAGCAGTTCTTC
TRBJ1-5 | TRBV27 | . | large | CASSFGLNNQPQHF | TGTGCCAGCAGTTTTGGCCTGAACAATCAGCCCCAGCATTTT
TRBJ1-1 | TRBV7-3 | TRBD1 | large | CASSLAGGAGTEAFF | TGTGCCAGCAGCTTAGCAGGGGGCGCGGGCACTGAAGCTTTCTTT
TRBJ2-7 | TRBV6-5 | TRBD1 | . | CASSYDDRGSYEQYF | TGTGCCAGCAGTTACGACGACAGGGGCTCCTACGAGCAGTACTTC